These 19 T cell receptor beta chains were sequenced from one sample in a study of blood T cell repertoires in COVID-19 (dated by TCRdb to between 2020 and 2021). Libraries were prepared through the immunoSEQ multiplex PCR assay. TCRdb limited this immuneACCESS table to in-frame rearrangements with V and J called. A share of clones is missing; checked studies link under half to unresolved V genes, and the rest is unexplained. This sample holds 200,000 to 250,000 clones; approximately 90% were observed only once. Roughly 2.8% of the sample is held by the ten biggest clonotypes. Sequences were obtained from PBMCs or T cells enriched from blood (not recorded which). Receptors were obtained from a woman aged 25 to 39 who had recovered from COVID-19.

The chain has TRBV6-4 and TRBJ2-5; 8 nucleotides align to TRBD2. This CDR3 spans 13 amino acids. Germline lookup yields CDR1 MRHNA and CDR2 SNTAGT. The ends lost 3 bases at V and 4 bases at J; junction bases unmatched: 1. The CDR3 sequence: CASSDLAGETQYF. The DNA of the CDR3 is TGTGCCAGCAGTGATCTAGCGGGAGAGACCCAGTACTTC.

This chain uses TRBV5-4 with TRBJ1-1; TRBD1 matches at 7 bases. Per germline, CDR1 SGHNT and CDR2 YYREEE (reference sequence). CDR3 length: 15 residues. J gave up 3 bases and V 5 bases, and 10 bases lay outside the gene matches. Here the CDR3 DNA reads TGTGCCAGCAGTCTCCGGAGGGGGCGGGACACTGAAGCTTTCTTT. It encodes CASSLRRGRDTEAFF.

This chain uses TRBV7-8 with TRBJ1-1, with D perhaps matching TRBD1 (5 bases). The length of the CDR3 is 15 residues. V was trimmed by 1 base and J by 3 bases, leaving 12 bases between them. Germline V CDR1 and CDR2: SGHVS, FQNEAQ. The CDR3 spells CASSLGDRTYTEAFF. For the CDR3, the DNA is TGTGCCAGCAGCTTAGGTGACAGAACCTACACTGAAGCTTTCTTT.

The chain uses TRBV19 and TRBJ1-6; TRBD1 agrees at 8 bases. Per the germline V gene, CDR1 is LNHDA and CDR2 is SQIVND (reference sequence). V lost 8 bases, J lost 7 bases, and 1 base stayed unmatched. The CDR3 has 12 residues. CDR3 protein: CASGTGNSPLHF. The CDR3 nucleotides read TGTGCCAGTGGGACAGGCAATTCACCCCTCCACTTT.

This chain links TRBV4-3 with TRBJ2-7; TRBD1 aligns across 9 bases. Looked up from germline, CDR1 is LGHNA and CDR2 is YSLEER. V shed 1 base, J shed 7 bases, and the junction held 11 bases outside the gene matches. This CDR3 is 16 amino acids long. Here the CDR3 reads CASSQAYPQGAREQYF. CDR3 DNA: TGCGCCAGCAGCCAAGCTTATCCACAGGGGGCGCGGGAGCAGTACTTC.

This sequence joins TRBV19 and TRBJ2-1, with 16 nucleotides matching TRBD2. This CDR3 is built from 18 residues. CDR1 LNHDA and CDR2 SQIVND come from the germline V gene (reference sequence). Germline trimming cut 6 bases from V and 6 bases from J; bases unmatched to any gene: 11. In DNA form, the CDR3 reads TGTGCCAGTAGCCTGGGAGGGACTAGCGGGGGGGCCTTCAATGAGCAGTTCTTC. Translation: CASSLGGTSGGAFNEQFF.

The chain carries TRBV6-2 or TRBV6-3 and TRBJ1-1; 7 nucleotides match TRBD1. Germline trimming cut 2 bases from V and 1 base from J; bases unmatched to any gene: 4. The CDR3 has 15 residues. Per the germline V gene, CDR1 is MNHEY and CDR2 is SVGEGT. The CDR3, as DNA: TGTGCCAGCAGTTACACGGACAGGCCGAACACTGAAGCTTTCTTT. Its translation is CASSYTDRPNTEAFF.

In its sample, this clone was seen many times. The rearrangement joins TRBV7-6 to TRBJ2-7; 10 nucleotides agree with TRBD1. This CDR3 spans 15 amino acids. V gave up 4 bases and J gave up 3 bases; unmatched junction bases: 6. Germline CDR1 is SGHVS and CDR2 is FNYEAQ. This CDR3 reads CASSSGQGEYYEQYF. The CDR3 DNA sequence: TGTGCCAGCAGCTCAGGACAGGGGGAGTACTACGAGCAGTACTTC. Full variable domain (remainder filled in from reference TRBV7-6 and TRBJ2-7): GAGVSQSPRYKVTKRGQDVALRCDPISGHVSLYWYRQALGQGPEFLTYFNYEAQQDKSGLPNDRFSAERPEGSISTLTIQRTEQRDSAMYRCASSSGQGEYYEQYFGPGTRLTVT.

The genes are TRBV7-8 and TRBJ1-2; TRBD1 might be the D (6 bases). Germline V gives CDR1 SGHVS, CDR2 FQNEAQ. Trimming took 0 bases from V and 1 from J, leaving 24 bases between them. CDR3 size: 20 residues. This chain's CDR3 is CASSLARGSFGQGSNYGYTF. CDR3 in DNA: TGTGCCAGCAGCTTAGCGCGGGGGTCGTTCGGGCAGGGGAGTAACTATGGCTACACCTTC.

The chain joins TRBV2 to TRBJ2-1; 7 positions agree with TRBD1. The CDR3 is made up of 14 amino acids. J was trimmed by 4 bases and V by 6 bases; bases with no gene match: 6. CDR1 is SNHLY and CDR2 is FYNNEI in the germline V gene. The CDR3 sequence: CASRGTVKYNEQFF. CDR3 bases: TGTGCCAGCAGGGGGACAGTAAAGTACAATGAGCAGTTCTTC.

V is TRBV29-1 and J is TRBJ2-7, with a tentative D call TRBD2 (6 bases). Looked up from germline, CDR1 is SQVTM and CDR2 is ANQGSEA. There are 13 residues in the CDR3. V was clipped by 4 bases and J by 4 bases, with 14 bases between them. For the CDR3, the DNA is TGCAGCGTTGTTGTCGGGGGTGGGTACGAGCAGTACTTC. Translation: CSVVVGGGYEQYF.

The rearrangement links TRBV11-2 to TRBJ1-5, with D unresolved. The germline V and J ends were trimmed by 1 base and 3 bases, with 10 bases remaining between them. This CDR3 contains 15 residues. Germline CDR1 reads SGHAT; CDR2 reads FQNNGV. The CDR3 region has the DNA TGTGCCAGCAGCTTAGGTGGAGGCTACAATCAGCCCCAGCATTTT. The encoded protein is CASSLGGGYNQPQHF.

This clone was detected once. The chain joins TRBV19 to TRBJ1-5; possibly TRBD1 for D (6 bases). The CDR3 is made up of 17 amino acids. Per germline, CDR1 LNHDA and CDR2 SQIVND (reference sequence). V lost 8 bases and J lost 2, with 22 bases in between. The CDR3 region is CASSPEFRGLGNQPQHF. The CDR3 nucleotides are TGTGCCAGTTCACCAGAGTTCAGGGGCTTAGGCAATCAGCCCCAGCATTTT.

Only a few counts were recorded for this clone. V gene TRBV4-2 combines with J gene TRBJ1-2, with D tentatively TRBD1 (6 bases). The V end lost 0 bases, the J end lost 7 bases, and 12 bases lay between the germline ends. Germline-derived CDR1 and CDR2 are LGHNA and YNFKEQ. The CDR3 covers 14 residues. The CDR3 DNA sequence: TGTGCCAGCAGCCAAGATCTGGGGGCGGGTGGCTACACCTTC. Amino acid sequence: CASSQDLGAGGYTF.

The chain recombines TRBV6-6 with TRBJ2-4, with 9 bases identical to TRBD1. With V trimmed by 8 bases and J by 8 bases, 4 bases remained unmatched. The CDR3 contains 12 residues. Germline values: CDR1 MNHNY, CDR2 SVGAGI (reference sequence). The CDR3 DNA follows: TGTGCCAGCCCGGACAGGGGAGACATTCAGTACTTC. Protein sequence: CASPDRGDIQYF.

The J gene is TRBJ1-2, the V gene TRBV5-4, with D hard to call. CDR3 length: 15 amino acids. Germline values: CDR1 SGHNT, CDR2 YYREEE (reference sequence). V lost 0 bases, J lost 4 bases, and 13 bases lay in between. CDR3 nucleotide sequence: TGTGCCAGCAGCTTGGAGCAGAGGTCGGGCTATGGCTACACCTTC. It specifies CASSLEQRSGYGYTF.

This chain connects TRBV4-2 to TRBJ1-5; D unresolved. The CDR3 runs 15 residues. Germline CDR1 reads LGHNA; CDR2 reads YNFKEQ. V was pared by 6 bases and J by 0 bases, with 12 bases between. The CDR3 spells CASRLAGNSNQPQHF. The CDR3, as DNA: TGTGCCAGCAGGCTTGCCGGGAATAGCAATCAGCCCCAGCATTTT.

The CDR3, as DNA: TGTGCCAGCAAGGGAGTCATGCGGGGCTACACAGATACGCAGTATTTT. As protein: CASKGVMRGYTDTQYF. V usage is TRBV27 and J usage is TRBJ2-3; D may be TRBD2 (6 bases). The length of the CDR3 is 16 residues. V lost 7 bases and J lost 2, with 19 bases in between. From germline, CDR1 is MNHEY and CDR2 SMNVEV (reference sequence).

The rearrangement uses TRBV20-1 and TRBJ1-2, with D possibly TRBD1 on 5 matching bases. Germline V gene lookup returns CDR1 DFQATT and CDR2 SNEGSKA (reference sequence). The CDR3 is 12 residues long. V lost 3 bases to trimming and J lost 5 bases, with 10 bases between them. The CDR3 DNA sequence: TGCAGTGCTAGTCCGGGGGATTATGGCTACACCTTC. Translating gives CSASPGDYGYTF.